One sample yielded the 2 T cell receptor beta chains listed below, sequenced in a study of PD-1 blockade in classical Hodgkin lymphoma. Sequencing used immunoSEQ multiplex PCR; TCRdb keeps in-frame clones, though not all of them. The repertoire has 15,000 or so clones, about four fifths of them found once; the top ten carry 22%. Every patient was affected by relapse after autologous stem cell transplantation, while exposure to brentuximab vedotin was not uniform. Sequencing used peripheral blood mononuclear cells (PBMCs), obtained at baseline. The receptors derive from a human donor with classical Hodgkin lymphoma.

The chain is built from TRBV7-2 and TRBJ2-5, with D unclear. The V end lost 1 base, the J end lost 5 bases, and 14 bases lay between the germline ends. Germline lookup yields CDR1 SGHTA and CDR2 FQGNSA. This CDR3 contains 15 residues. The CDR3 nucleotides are TGTGCCAGCAGCTTAGGATCGGCGGATCAGGAGACCCAGTACTTC. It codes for CASSLGSADQETQYF.

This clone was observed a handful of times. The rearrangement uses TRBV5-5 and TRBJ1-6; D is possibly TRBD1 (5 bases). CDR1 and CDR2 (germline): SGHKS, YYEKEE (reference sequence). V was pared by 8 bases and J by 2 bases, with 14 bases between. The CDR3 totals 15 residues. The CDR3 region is CASRRGVPYNSPLHF. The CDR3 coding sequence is TGTGCCAGTCGTCGGGGGGTCCCCTATAATTCACCCCTCCACTTT.